The entry that follows covers one T cell receptor (beta chain) sequence. What antigen it recognizes has not been identified. No much larger clone is present one base from it, and per-base qualities are unavailable. Here V drops 5 bases and J drops 5 bases, and the junction holds 5 bases not matched to any gene. The cysteine opens and the phenylalanine closes a CDR3 of 14 amino acids. The only DNA kept is the CDR3, 42 bases in frame from the first base. CDR1 and CDR2, per the germline V gene (reference sequence), are SEHNR and FQNEAQ. The sample is drawn from a study of blood T cell repertoires in COVID-19 (dated by TCRdb to 2019 to 2021). With regard to the full study: Samples covering the acute and convalescent phases of COVID-19 were provided by collaborators in the United States, Italy and Spain. The prospective study material was composed of cDNA or gDNA derived from T cells, B-cell-depleted T cells, or PBMCs. A de-identified subject ID, COVID-19 status, age in years and sex were almost always included in the sample metadata. The repertoires were made available in a free public database intended to serve as a resource for research on the immune response to SARS-CoV-2. Samples were obtained from the ongoing ImmuneRACE study (first 160 participants) and from 1,000 to 1,500 subjects provided by 6 global collaborators. Subjects who had been exposed to COVID-19, were actively infected with it, or had recovered from it provided the deeply sampled blood TCRbeta repertoires that made up the dataset. Where available, HLA class I and class II types were obtained from metadata supplied by the sample provider rather than from assay-based typing.

The immunoSEQ Assay, a bias-controlled multiplex PCR, was used to amplify TCRbeta CDR3 regions from genomic DNA. Per the source publication's procedure: The number of nucleated cells in each sample was estimated by amplification of reference gene primers within the assay. To quantify the absolute abundance of each unique TCRbeta CDR3 rearrangement, sequence reads were collapsed and filtered. For each sample, productive Simpson clonality was calculated by taking the square root of Simpson's diversity index across productive rearrangements. TCRdb holds this immuneACCESS table with in-frame rearrangements only. Some clones are missing; in checked studies, unresolved V genes explain under half, and the rest has no known cause. The V and J calls and clone size come from that table; D and trimming were worked out from the DNA. The sample table records tens of thousands of clones; about 80% of these occur just once. The ten largest clones represent roughly 36% of the sample.

On the study overall, not on this receptor specifically: Clinical and demographic metadata were provided uncurated, with the amount varying by source and participant.

Whole blood was collected in K2EDTA tubes by collaborating institutions according to the institutions' own protocols. For TCRbeta analysis, collaborators shipped samples as frozen whole blood, isolated PBMCs, or DNA extracted from either of those sample types. The origin of this receptor is an older woman with acute or convalescent COVID-19. The specimen was peripheral blood. The V and J genes are TRBV7-9 and TRBJ1-5, with TRBD1 identical over 8 junction bases. The DNA sequence is TGTGCCAGCAGCCGGGACAGGCCGGATCAGCCCCAGCATTTT. This translates into CASSRDRPDQPQHF.